This TCR beta chain stems from a study of TIL therapy for anti-PD-1-resistant metastatic lung cancer. Study as a whole: Tumor harvest preceded PD-1/PD-L1 blockade, followed by nivolumab treatment.

V gave up 1 base and J gave up 3 bases; unmatched junction bases: 9. The germline CDR1 and CDR2 sequences are SGHRS and YFSETQ. The CDR3 spans 16 residues. The time point here: pre-treatment sample, taken before nivolumab and TIL therapy. Patients were adults with stage 4 NSCLC. The immunoSEQ assay was v3. Sequencing depth was some 2 million read pairs for survey level, roughly 4.5-6 million for deep. The repertoire was sequenced with immunoSEQ multiplex PCR; TCRdb's copy has only in-frame clones and lacks some. The sample contains under 55,000 clones, less than 80% of which appear only once. The receptor was derived from a woman aged 30 to 85 with non-small cell lung cancer. The sequencing used blood, collected at baseline. This chain connects TRBV5-1 to TRBJ1-1; 7 positions agree with TRBD1. CDR3 in amino acids: CASSLRGRLVDTEAFF. The CDR3 DNA follows: TGCGCCAGCAGCTTGAGGGGGCGCCTGGTGGACACTGAAGCTTTCTTT.